This T cell receptor (beta chain) is from a study of blood T cell repertoires in COVID-19. Overall study: Samples of COVID-19 (acute and convalescent) were obtained from the United States, Italy and Spain. PBMCs, B-cell-depleted T cells, or T cells were the source of the cDNA or gDNA that made up the material.

This CDR3 spans 16 amino acids. The V gene's germline CDR1 is LNHDA and CDR2 SQIVND (reference sequence). With 6 bases clipped from V and 7 bases from J, the junction kept 9 bases outside the gene matches. As handled by the study authors: Amplification from reference gene primers served as the basis for estimated nucleated cell counts. Assay: immunoSEQ multiplex PCR; the TCRdb copy retains only in-frame clones and omits some. Clone size and the V and J calls come from that table; the DNA yielded D and trimming. The sample consists of roughly 67,000 clones, about 80% of them appearing once. This clone has a handful of counts.

Sequenced sample: peripheral blood. The chain recombines TRBV19 with TRBJ2-2; 12 nucleotides align to TRBD1. The sequence was obtained from a human donor in a cohort sampled during active COVID-19. The CDR3 here is CASRRPGTGGIGELFF. The CDR3 DNA sequence: TGTGCCAGTAGGCGGCCCGGGACAGGGGGCATCGGGGAGCTGTTTTTT.